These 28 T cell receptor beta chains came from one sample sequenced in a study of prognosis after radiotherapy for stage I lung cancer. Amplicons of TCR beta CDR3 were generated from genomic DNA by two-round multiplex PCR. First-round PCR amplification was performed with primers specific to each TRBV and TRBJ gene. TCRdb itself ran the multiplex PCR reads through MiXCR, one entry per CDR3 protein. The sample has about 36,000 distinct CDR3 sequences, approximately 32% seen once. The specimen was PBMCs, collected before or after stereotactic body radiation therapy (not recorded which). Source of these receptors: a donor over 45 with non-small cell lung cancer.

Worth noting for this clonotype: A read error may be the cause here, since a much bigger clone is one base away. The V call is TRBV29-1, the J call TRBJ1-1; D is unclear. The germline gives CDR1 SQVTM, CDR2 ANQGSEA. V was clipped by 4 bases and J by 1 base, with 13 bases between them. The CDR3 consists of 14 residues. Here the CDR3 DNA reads TGCAGCGTTGCTTTAACCTCGACGAACACTGAAGCTTTCTTT. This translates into CSVALTSTNTEAFF.

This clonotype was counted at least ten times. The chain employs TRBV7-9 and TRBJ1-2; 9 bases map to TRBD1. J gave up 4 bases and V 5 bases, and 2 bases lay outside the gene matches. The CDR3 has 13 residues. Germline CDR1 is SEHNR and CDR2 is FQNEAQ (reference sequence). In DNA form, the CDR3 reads TGTGCCAGCAGCCCGGACAGGGGCTATGGCTACACCTTC. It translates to CASSPDRGYGYTF.

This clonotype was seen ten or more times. CDR3 nucleotide sequence: TGCAGTGCCATCGTAGAGCCTGGGGCGAATCAGCCCCAGCATTTT. It specifies CSAIVEPGANQPQHF. This sequence joins TRBV20-1 and TRBJ1-5; D is perhaps TRBD1 (5 bases). V was trimmed by 6 bases and J by 4 bases, leaving 19 bases between them. Per the germline V gene, CDR1 is DFQATT and CDR2 is SNEGSKA (reference sequence). The CDR3 loop spans 15 amino acids.

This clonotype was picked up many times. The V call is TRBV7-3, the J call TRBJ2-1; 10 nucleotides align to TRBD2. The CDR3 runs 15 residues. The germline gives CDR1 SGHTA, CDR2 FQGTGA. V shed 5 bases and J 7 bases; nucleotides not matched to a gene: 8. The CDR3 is CASSHSGTSENEQFF. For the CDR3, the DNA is TGTGCCAGCAGCCACAGCGGGACTAGCGAGAATGAGCAGTTCTTC. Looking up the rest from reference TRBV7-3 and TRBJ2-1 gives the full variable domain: GAGVSQTPSNKVTEKGKYVELRCDPISGHTALYWYRQSLGQGPEFLIYFQGTGAADDSGLPNDRFFAVRPEGSVSTLKIQRTERGDSAVYLCASSHSGTSENEQFFGPGTRLTVL.

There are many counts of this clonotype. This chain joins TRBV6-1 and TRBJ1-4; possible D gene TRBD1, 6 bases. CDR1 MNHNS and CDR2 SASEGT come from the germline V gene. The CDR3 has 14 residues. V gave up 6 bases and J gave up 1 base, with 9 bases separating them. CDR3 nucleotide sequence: TGTGCCAGCAGAACGACAGGAACTAATGAAAAACTGTTTTTT. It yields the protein CASRTTGTNEKLFF.

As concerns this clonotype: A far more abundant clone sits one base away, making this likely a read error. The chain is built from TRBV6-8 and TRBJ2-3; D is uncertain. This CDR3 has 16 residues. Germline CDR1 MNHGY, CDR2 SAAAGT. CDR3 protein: CTSIMEALLSTDTQYF. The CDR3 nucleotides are TGTACCAGCATCATGGAAGCCCTACTTAGCACAGATACGCAGTATTTT.

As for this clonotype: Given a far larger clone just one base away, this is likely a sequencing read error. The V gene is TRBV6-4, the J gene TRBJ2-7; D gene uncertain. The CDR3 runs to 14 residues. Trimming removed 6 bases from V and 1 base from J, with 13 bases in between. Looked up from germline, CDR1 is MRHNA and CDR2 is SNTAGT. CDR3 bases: TGTGCCAGCAGGCCCGGGCCGGCATCCTACGAGCAGTACTTC. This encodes CASRPGPASYEQYF.

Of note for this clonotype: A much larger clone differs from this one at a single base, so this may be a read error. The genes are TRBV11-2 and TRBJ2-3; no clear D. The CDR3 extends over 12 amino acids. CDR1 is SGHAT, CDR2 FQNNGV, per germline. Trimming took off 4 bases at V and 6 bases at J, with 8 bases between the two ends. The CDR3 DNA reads TGTGCCAGCAGCTCCTCATGTGATACGCAGTATTTT. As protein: CASSSSCDTQYF.

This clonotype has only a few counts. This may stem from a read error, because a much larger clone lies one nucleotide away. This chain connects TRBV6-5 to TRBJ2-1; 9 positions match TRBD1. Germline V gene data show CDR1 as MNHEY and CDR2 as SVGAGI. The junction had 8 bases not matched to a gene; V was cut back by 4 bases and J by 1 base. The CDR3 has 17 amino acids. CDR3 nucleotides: TGTGCCAGCAGTTGGATAACAGGGGGCAGTTCCTACAATGAGCAGTTCTTC. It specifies CASSWITGGSSYNEQFF.

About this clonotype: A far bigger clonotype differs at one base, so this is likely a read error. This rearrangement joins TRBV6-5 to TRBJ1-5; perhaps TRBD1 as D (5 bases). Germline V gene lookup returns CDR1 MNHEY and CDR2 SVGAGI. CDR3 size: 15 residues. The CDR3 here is CASSLNQGYNQHQHF. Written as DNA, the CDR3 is TGTGCCAGCAGTCTTAATCAGGGTTACAATCAGCACCAGCATTTT.

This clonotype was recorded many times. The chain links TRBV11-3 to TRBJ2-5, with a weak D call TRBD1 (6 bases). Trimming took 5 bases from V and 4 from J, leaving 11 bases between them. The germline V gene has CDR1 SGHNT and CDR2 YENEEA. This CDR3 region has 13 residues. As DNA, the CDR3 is TGTGCCAGCAGCAAACAACAGGGAGAGACCCAGTACTTC. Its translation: CASSKQQGETQYF.

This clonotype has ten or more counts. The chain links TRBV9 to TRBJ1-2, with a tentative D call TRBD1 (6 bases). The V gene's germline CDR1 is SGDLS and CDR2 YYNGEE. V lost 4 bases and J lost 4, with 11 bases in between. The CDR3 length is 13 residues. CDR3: CASSPTGPYGYTF. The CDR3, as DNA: TGTGCCAGCAGCCCCACAGGGCCCTATGGCTACACCTTC.

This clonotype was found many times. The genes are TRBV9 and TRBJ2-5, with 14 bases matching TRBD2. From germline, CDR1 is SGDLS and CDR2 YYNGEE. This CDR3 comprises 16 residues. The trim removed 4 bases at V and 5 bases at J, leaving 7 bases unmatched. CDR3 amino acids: CASSRGTSGGLETQYF. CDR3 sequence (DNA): TGTGCCAGCAGCAGAGGGACTAGCGGGGGACTTGAGACCCAGTACTTC.

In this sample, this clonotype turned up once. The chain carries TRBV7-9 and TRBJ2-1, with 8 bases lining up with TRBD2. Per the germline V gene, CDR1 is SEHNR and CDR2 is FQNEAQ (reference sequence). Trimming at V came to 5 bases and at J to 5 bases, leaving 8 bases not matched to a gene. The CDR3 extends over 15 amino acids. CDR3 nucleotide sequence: TGTGCCAGCAGCACCGGGAGGGCCATCGACAATGAGCAGTTCTTC. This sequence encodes CASSTGRAIDNEQFF.

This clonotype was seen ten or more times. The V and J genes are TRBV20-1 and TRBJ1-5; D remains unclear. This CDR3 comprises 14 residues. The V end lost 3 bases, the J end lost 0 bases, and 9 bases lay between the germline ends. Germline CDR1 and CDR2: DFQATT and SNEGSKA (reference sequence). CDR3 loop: CSARGGNSNQPQHF. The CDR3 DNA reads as TGCAGTGCTAGGGGCGGGAATAGCAATCAGCCCCAGCATTTT.

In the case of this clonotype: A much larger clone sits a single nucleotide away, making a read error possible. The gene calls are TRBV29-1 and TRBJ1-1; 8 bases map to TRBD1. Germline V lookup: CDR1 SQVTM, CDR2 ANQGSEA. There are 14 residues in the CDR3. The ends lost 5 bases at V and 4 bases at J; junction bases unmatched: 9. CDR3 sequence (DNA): TGCAGCGTTCAAGTACAGGGGGGGGGCACTGAAGCTTTCTTT. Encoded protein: CSVQVQGGGTEAFF.

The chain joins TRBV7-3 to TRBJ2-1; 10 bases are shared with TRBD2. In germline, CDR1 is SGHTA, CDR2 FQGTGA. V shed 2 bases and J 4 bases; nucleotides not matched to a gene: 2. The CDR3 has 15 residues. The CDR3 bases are TGTGCCAGCAGCTTAGATAGCGGGAGGTACAATGAGCAGTTCTTC. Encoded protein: CASSLDSGRYNEQFF.

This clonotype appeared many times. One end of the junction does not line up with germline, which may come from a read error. The CDR3 DNA sequence: TGTGCCAGCAGCTTTCGGGGAAATCAGCCCCAGCATTTT. This encodes CASSFRGNQPQHF. The rearrangement uses TRBV5-1 and TRBJ1-5; no reliable D call. Germline-derived CDR1 and CDR2 are SGHRS and YFSETQ. This CDR3 region has 13 residues.

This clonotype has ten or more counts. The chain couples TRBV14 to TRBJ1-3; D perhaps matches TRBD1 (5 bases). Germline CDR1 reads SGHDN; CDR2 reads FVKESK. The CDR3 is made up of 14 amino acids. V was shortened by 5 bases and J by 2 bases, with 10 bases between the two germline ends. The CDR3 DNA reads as TGTGCCAGCAGCGTCGGGGGTGCTGGAAACACCATATATTTT. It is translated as CASSVGGAGNTIYF.

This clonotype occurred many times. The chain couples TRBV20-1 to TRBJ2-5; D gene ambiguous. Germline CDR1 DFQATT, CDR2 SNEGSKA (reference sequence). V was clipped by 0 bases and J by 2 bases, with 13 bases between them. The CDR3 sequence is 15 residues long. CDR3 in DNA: TGCAGTGCTAGAGATATCGCGGTGGTGCAAGAGACCCAGTACTTC. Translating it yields CSARDIAVVQETQYF.

The CDR3 here is CAGMGVSGAQYF. The CDR3 region has the DNA TGTGCCGGGATGGGGGTTTCTGGGGCCCAGTACTTC. V usage is TRBV30 and J usage is TRBJ2-5; D is tentatively TRBD1 or TRBD2 (5 bases each). The CDR3 is made up of 12 amino acids. In germline, CDR1 is GTSNPN, CDR2 SVGIG (reference sequence). Trimming pared 8 bases from V and 9 bases from J, leaving 19 bases between.

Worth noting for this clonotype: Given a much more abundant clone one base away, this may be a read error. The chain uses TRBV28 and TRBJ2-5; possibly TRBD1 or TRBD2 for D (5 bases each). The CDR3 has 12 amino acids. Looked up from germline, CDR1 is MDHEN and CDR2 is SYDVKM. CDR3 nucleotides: TGTGCCAGCCTGACGAGGATGGGGACCAAGTACTTC. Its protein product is CASLTRMGTKYF.

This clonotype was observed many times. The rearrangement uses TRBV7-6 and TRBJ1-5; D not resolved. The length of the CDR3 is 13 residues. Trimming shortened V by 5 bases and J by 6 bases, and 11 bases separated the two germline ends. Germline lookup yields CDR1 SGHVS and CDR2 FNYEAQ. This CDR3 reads CASSLGKGQPQHF. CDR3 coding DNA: TGTGCCAGCAGCCTAGGGAAAGGTCAGCCCCAGCATTTT.

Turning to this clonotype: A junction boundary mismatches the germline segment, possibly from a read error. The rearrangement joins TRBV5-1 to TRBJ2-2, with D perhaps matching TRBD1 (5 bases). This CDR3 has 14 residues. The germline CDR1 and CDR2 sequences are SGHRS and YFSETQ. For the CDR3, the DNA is TGTGCCAGCAGCATTGACAGTTTCACCGGGGAGCTGTTTTTT. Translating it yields CASSIDSFTGELFF.

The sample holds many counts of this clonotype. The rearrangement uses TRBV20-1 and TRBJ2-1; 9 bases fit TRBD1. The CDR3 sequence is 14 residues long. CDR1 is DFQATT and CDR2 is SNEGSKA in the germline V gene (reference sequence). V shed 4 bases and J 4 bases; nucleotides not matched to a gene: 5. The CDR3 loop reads CSAIDRGFYNEQFF. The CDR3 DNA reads TGCAGTGCTATTGACAGGGGGTTTTACAATGAGCAGTTCTTC.

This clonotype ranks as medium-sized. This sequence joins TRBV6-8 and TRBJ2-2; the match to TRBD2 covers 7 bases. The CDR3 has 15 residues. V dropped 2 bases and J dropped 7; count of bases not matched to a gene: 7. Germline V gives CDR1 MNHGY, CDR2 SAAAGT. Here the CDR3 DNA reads TGTGCCAGCAGTTACGCGGGGGTCATTGGCGGGGAGCTGTTTTTT. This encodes CASSYAGVIGGELFF.

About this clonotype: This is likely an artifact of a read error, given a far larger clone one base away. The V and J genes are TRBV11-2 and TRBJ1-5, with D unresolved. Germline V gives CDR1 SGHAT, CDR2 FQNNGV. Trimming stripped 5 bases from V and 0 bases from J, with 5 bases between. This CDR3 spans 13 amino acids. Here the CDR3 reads CASSINSNQPQHF. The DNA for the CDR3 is TGTGCCAGCAGCATAAATAGCAATCAGCCCCAGCATTTT.

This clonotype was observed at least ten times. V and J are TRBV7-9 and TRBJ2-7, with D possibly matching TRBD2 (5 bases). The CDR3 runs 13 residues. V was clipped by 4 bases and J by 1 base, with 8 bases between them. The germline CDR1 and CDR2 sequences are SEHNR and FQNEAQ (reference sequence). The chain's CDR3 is CASSSRGSYEQYF. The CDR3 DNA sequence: TGTGCCAGCAGCTCCCGGGGTTCCTACGAGCAGTACTTC.